A single sample is the source of the 31 T cell receptor beta chains below, sequenced in a study of blood T cell repertoires in COVID-19. Using immunoSEQ multiplex PCR, the repertoire was profiled, and TCRdb retains in-frame clones only, with some absent. This table has about 73,000 clones, over 75% appearing once. Material: peripheral blood. These receptors originate from a woman aged 55-69 years with acute or convalescent COVID-19.

The chain employs TRBV5-1 and TRBJ1-5, with TRBD1 as a possible D gene (5 bases). The V end was cut by 4 bases, the J end by 2 bases, with 10 bases between. Germline loops: CDR1 SGHRS, CDR2 YFSETQ. The CDR3 sequence is 14 residues long. Here the CDR3 reads CASSPTGGNQPQHF. CDR3 nucleotides: TGCGCCAGCAGCCCCACAGGAGGCAATCAGCCCCAGCATTTT.

The chain couples TRBV29-1 to TRBJ1-2; D may be TRBD1 (6 bases). Trimming stripped 3 bases from V and 4 bases from J, with 15 bases between. Germline V gives CDR1 SQVTM, CDR2 ANQGSEA. This CDR3 has 14 amino acids. CDR3 nucleotides: TGCAGCGTTGAGAGTCTGGGGGCCGGCTATGGCTACACCTTC. Translated, it gives CSVESLGAGYGYTF.

V is TRBV30 and J is TRBJ1-3; D gene uncertain. CDR3 length: 12 residues. Germline loops: CDR1 GTSNPN, CDR2 SVGIG (reference sequence). With 0 bases removed from V and 4 bases from J, the gap between germline ends came to 4 bases. CDR3 in amino acids: CAWSVQGNTIYF. The CDR3 bases are TGTGCCTGGAGTGTACAAGGAAACACCATATATTTT.

The chain has TRBV30 and TRBJ1-5; D gene uncertain. With 0 bases removed from V and 2 bases from J, the gap between germline ends came to 14 bases. The CDR3 loop spans 16 amino acids. The germline gives CDR1 GTSNPN, CDR2 SVGIG (reference sequence). This CDR3 reads CAWSVLGLTGNQPQHF. The CDR3 DNA reads TGTGCCTGGAGTGTACTAGGGCTTACGGGCAATCAGCCCCAGCATTTT.

This clone was picked up one time. V usage is TRBV6-5 and J usage is TRBJ1-2, with 11 positions matching TRBD1. Trimming cost V 5 bases and J 4 bases; bases outside gene matches: 3. CDR1 and CDR2 (germline): MNHEY, SVGAGI. CDR3 length: 14 residues. This chain's CDR3 is CASSRTGGIYGYTF. The CDR3 coding sequence is TGTGCCAGCAGTCGGACAGGGGGCATCTATGGCTACACCTTC.

The chain links TRBV28 to TRBJ2-7, with 9 nucleotides matching TRBD2. V trimming: 6 bases; J trimming: 5 bases; junction bases outside the gene matches: 14. Germline V gives CDR1 MDHEN, CDR2 SYDVKM. This CDR3 region has 16 residues. CDR3 sequence reads: CASRGRIAGAFNEQYF. CDR3 nucleotide sequence: TGTGCCAGCAGGGGACGTATAGCGGGGGCCTTTAACGAGCAGTACTTC.

This chain uses TRBV10-3 with TRBJ1-1; possibly TRBD1 for D (6 bases). There are 14 residues in the CDR3. The ends were cut back, 6 bases at V and 4 bases at J, with 15 bases in the middle. The germline CDR1 and CDR2 sequences are ENHRY and SYGVKD. CDR3 DNA: TGTGCCATCAGGGCTAAACAGGGTTCCACTGAAGCTTTCTTT. Translation: CAIRAKQGSTEAFF.

The rearrangement uses TRBV10-3 and TRBJ1-2; D gene uncertain. The germline V and J ends were trimmed by 2 bases and 2 bases, with 12 bases remaining between them. Germline V gives CDR1 ENHRY, CDR2 SYGVKD. The CDR3 sequence is 15 residues long. The CDR3 sequence is CAISEPTTGNYGYTF. CDR3 bases: TGTGCCATCAGTGAGCCAACGACGGGGAACTATGGCTACACCTTC.

This sequence joins TRBV7-9 and TRBJ1-1; possibly TRBD1 for D (6 bases). Trimming stripped 7 bases from V and 1 base from J, with 13 bases between. The V gene's germline CDR1 is SEHNR and CDR2 FQNEAQ (reference sequence). The CDR3 is 14 amino acids. CDR3 bases: TGTGCCAGCATCCAGGGGTTGGGGAACACTGAAGCTTTCTTT. It encodes CASIQGLGNTEAFF.

This clone was seen only once. V gene TRBV5-4 combines with J gene TRBJ2-7, with D unclear. Trimming cost V 4 bases and J 1 base, with 12 bases left between them. In germline, CDR1 is SGHNT, CDR2 YYREEE (reference sequence). This CDR3 contains 14 residues. CDR3 in DNA: TGTGCCAGCAGCACGGTTCACAGATCCTACGAGCAGTACTTC. This encodes CASSTVHRSYEQYF.

The chain joins TRBV3-1 (or the pseudogene TRBV3-2) to TRBJ1-2, with D tentatively TRBD1 (5 bases). Germline lookup yields CDR1 LGHDT and CDR2 YNNKEL (reference sequence). V gave up 4 bases and J gave up 4 bases, with 22 bases separating them. The CDR3 consists of 17 residues. CDR3 sequence (DNA): TGTGCCAGCAGCCCTACAAGTCCAGGGATTTGGCTCTATGGCTACACCTTC. Amino acid sequence: CASSPTSPGIWLYGYTF.

In DNA, the CDR3 is TGCGCCAGCAGCGGGGGACTAGCGGGAGTCGACACCGGGGAGCTGTTTTTT. Its protein is CASSGGLAGVDTGELFF. V usage is TRBV5-1 and J usage is TRBJ2-2; 14 positions agree with TRBD2. With 4 bases clipped from V and 3 bases from J, the junction kept 5 bases outside the gene matches. Germline lookup yields CDR1 SGHRS and CDR2 YFSETQ. This CDR3 region has 17 residues. The full variable domain, in which reference TRBV5-1 and TRBJ2-2 provide the parts outside the CDR3, is KAGVTQTPRYLIKTRGQQVTLSCSPISGHRSVSWYQQTPGQGLQFLFEYFSETQRNKGNFPGRFSGRQFSNSRSEMNVSTLELGDSALYLCASSGGLAGVDTGELFFGEGSRLTVL.

The chain links TRBV19 to TRBJ2-5, with 9 nucleotides matching TRBD2. The CDR3 is 15 residues long. Trimming removed 7 bases from V and 5 bases from J; junction bases left unmatched: 11. Germline CDR1 reads LNHDA; CDR2 reads SQIVND (reference sequence). In DNA form, the CDR3 reads TGTGCCAGTACCACCTTTAGCGGGGGACTGGAGACCCAGTACTTC. It yields the protein CASTTFSGGLETQYF.

The chain uses TRBV12-5 and TRBJ1-3; 7 nucleotides match TRBD1. The germline CDR1 and CDR2 sequences are LGHNT and FRNRAP. The CDR3 covers 17 residues. V lost 1 base to trimming and J lost 0 bases; unmatched junction nucleotides: 6. The CDR3 sequence is CASGLDLDRSSGNTIYF. The CDR3 DNA reads TGTGCTAGTGGTTTGGACTTGGACAGGAGCTCTGGAAACACCATATATTTT.

The genes are TRBV2 and TRBJ2-5; D possibly corresponds to TRBD1 (6 bases). Germline CDR1 reads SNHLY; CDR2 reads FYNNEI. V lost 4 bases to trimming and J lost 5 bases, with 14 bases between them. The CDR3 runs to 14 residues. CDR3 in DNA: TGTGCCAGCAGTGGAGGGGGTATTGGTGAGACCCAGTACTTC. As protein: CASSGGGIGETQYF. Complete variable domain (other parts from reference TRBV2 and TRBJ2-5): EPEVTQTPSHQVTQMGQEVILRCVPISNHLYFYWYRQILGQKVEFLVSFYNNEISEKSEIFDDQFSVERPDGSNFTLKIRSTKLEDSAMYFCASSGGGIGETQYFGPGTRLLVL.

To note about this clone: This sample also contains other DNA sequences that code for the same CDR3. The chain uses TRBV6-5 and TRBJ2-7, with TRBD1 identical over 10 bases. Germline V gives CDR1 MNHEY, CDR2 SVGAGI. CDR3 length: 15 amino acids. V was clipped by 1 base and J by 0 bases; unmatched bases: 0. The CDR3 DNA sequence: TGTGCCAGCAGTTACTGGACAGGGGGCTCCTACGAGCAGTACTTC. Translating it yields CASSYWTGGSYEQYF.

This chain links TRBV6-5 with TRBJ1-2; 10 bases are shared with TRBD1. The CDR3 runs 11 residues. Trimming took 8 bases from V and 8 from J; bases not matched to a gene: 2. The germline CDR1 and CDR2 sequences are MNHEY and SVGAGI. CDR3: CASWTGGGYTF. CDR3 coding DNA: TGTGCCAGCTGGACAGGGGGAGGCTACACCTTC.

The CDR3, as DNA: TGTGCCAGTAGTATACAGACAGTAGGCGGGGAGCTGTTTTTT. The encoded protein is CASSIQTVGGELFF. This chain joins TRBV19 and TRBJ2-2; weak D call: TRBD1 (5 bases). Germline CDR1 is LNHDA and CDR2 is SQIVND (reference sequence). The V end lost 2 bases, the J end lost 7 bases, and 11 bases lay between the germline ends. The length of the CDR3 is 14 residues. The full variable domain, in which reference TRBV19 and TRBJ2-2 provide the parts outside the CDR3, is DGGITQSPKYLFRKEGQNVTLSCEQNLNHDAMYWYRQDPGQGLRLIYYSQIVNDFQKGDIAEGYSVSREKKESFPLTVTSAQKNPTAFYLCASSIQTVGGELFFGEGSRLTVL.

In DNA form, the CDR3 reads TGTGCCAGCAGCGTTAGCGGGAGAGAGACCCAGTACTTC. Translated: CASSVSGRETQYF. The V call is TRBV11-2, the J call TRBJ2-5; 9 nucleotides align to TRBD2. CDR1 is SGHAT, CDR2 FQNNGV, per germline. The CDR3 runs 13 residues. V gave up 5 bases and J gave up 4 bases; unmatched junction bases: 2. The entire variable domain, with the rest obtained from reference TRBV11-2 and TRBJ2-5, is as follows: EAGVAQSPRYKIIEKRQSVAFWCNPISGHATLYWYQQILGQGPKLLIQFQNNGVVDDSQLPKDRFSAERLKGVDSTLKIQPAKLEDSAVYLCASSVSGRETQYFGPGTRLLVL.

The rearrangement links TRBV14 to TRBJ1-3; 10 nucleotides line up with TRBD1. CDR1 and CDR2 from the germline V gene are SGHDN and FVKESK. The CDR3 extends over 14 amino acids. The ends lost 7 bases at V and 3 bases at J; junction bases unmatched: 3. The CDR3 sequence is CASMGQGFGNTIYF. CDR3 nucleotide sequence: TGTGCCAGCATGGGACAGGGGTTTGGAAACACCATATATTTT.

V and J are TRBV14 and TRBJ1-1, with TRBD1 matching 7 bases. The V and J ends lost 2 bases and 5 bases, in that order; junction bases with no gene match: 2. The CDR3 spans 13 residues. Germline V gives CDR1 SGHDN, CDR2 FVKESK. CDR3 coding DNA: TGTGCCAGCAGCCAAACAGGGGTGACTGAAGCTTTCTTT. Amino acids: CASSQTGVTEAFF.

This chain connects TRBV5-8 to TRBJ1-2; D is unclear. Germline CDR1 is SGHTS and CDR2 is YDEGEE. The CDR3 is 15 amino acids. V was trimmed by 5 bases and J by 1 base, leaving 15 bases between them. The CDR3 bases are TGTGCCAGCAGTTGGGCGGGTTTTTTTAACTATGGCTACACCTTC. It translates to CASSWAGFFNYGYTF.

The V and J genes are TRBV5-1 and TRBJ1-2, with D possibly matching TRBD1 (6 bases). The germline CDR1 and CDR2 sequences are SGHRS and YFSETQ. Trimming pared 3 bases from V and 8 bases from J, leaving 17 bases between. This CDR3 is built from 14 residues. Here the CDR3 reads CASSSADRPEGYTF. The CDR3 DNA follows: TGCGCCAGCAGCTCGGCCGACAGGCCGGAAGGCTACACCTTC.

The chain recombines TRBV7-6 with TRBJ1-3; D uncertain. Germline CDR1 is SGHVS and CDR2 is FNYEAQ. Trimming removed 5 bases from V and 3 bases from J, with 11 bases in between. This CDR3 has 14 residues. Here the CDR3 DNA reads TGTGCCAGCAGCCCTCCGGGTTTTGGAAACACCATATATTTT. It translates to CASSPPGFGNTIYF. Complete variable domain (other parts from reference TRBV7-6 and TRBJ1-3): GAGVSQSPRYKVTKRGQDVALRCDPISGHVSLYWYRQALGQGPEFLTYFNYEAQQDKSGLPNDRFSAERPEGSISTLTIQRTEQRDSAMYRCASSPPGFGNTIYFGEGSWLTVV.

This clone was recorded a few times. V gene TRBV5-1 combines with J gene TRBJ2-1, with D unclear. Germline CDR1 and CDR2: SGHRS and YFSETQ. V lost 2 bases to trimming and J lost 7 bases, with 7 bases between them. The CDR3 has 12 amino acids. CDR3 coding DNA: TGCGCCAGCAGCTTAGCACTAAATGAGCAGTTCTTC. Its protein is CASSLALNEQFF.

The table lists this clone with a count of one. The J gene is TRBJ1-1, the V gene TRBV5-4; no clear D gene. Deletions cut 3 bases from V and 2 bases from J, with 11 bases between. The CDR3 contains 14 residues. CDR1 is SGHNT, CDR2 YYREEE, per germline (reference sequence). The CDR3 protein is CASSSLEGNTEAFF. The CDR3 DNA is TGTGCCAGCAGCTCACTGGAGGGAAACACTGAAGCTTTCTTT.

The CDR3: CASSAGYGNQPQHF. CDR3 coding DNA: TGTGCCAGCAGCGCCGGTTATGGCAATCAGCCCCAGCATTTT. The chain recombines TRBV9 with TRBJ1-5; no firm D call. The V gene lost 3 bases and the J gene lost 2 bases, with 9 bases spanning the gap. CDR1 is SGDLS and CDR2 is YYNGEE in the germline V gene. The CDR3 has 14 residues.

The chain carries TRBV18 and TRBJ2-5; D possibly corresponds to TRBD2 (6 bases). The CDR3 covers 15 residues. CDR1 and CDR2 from the germline V gene are KGHSH and LQKENI. V was shortened by 3 bases and J by 1 base, with 12 bases between the two germline ends. CDR3 nucleotide sequence: TGTGCCAGCTCACCTAACGGGACTCCCCAAGAGACCCAGTACTTC. Translated, it gives CASSPNGTPQETQYF. Full variable domain (remainder filled in from reference TRBV18 and TRBJ2-5): NAGVMQNPRHLVRRRGQEARLRCSPMKGHSHVYWYRQLPEEGLKFMVYLQKENIIDESGMPKERFSAEFPKEGPSILRIQQVVRGDSAAYFCASSPNGTPQETQYFGPGTRLLVL.

The rearrangement uses TRBV28 and TRBJ2-5; 9 nucleotides align to TRBD2. With 6 bases clipped from V and 5 bases from J, the junction kept 13 bases outside the gene matches. Germline V gene data show CDR1 as MDHEN and CDR2 as SYDVKM. The CDR3 has 16 residues. As DNA, the CDR3 is TGTGCCAGCAGCCTTCTGGTACTAGCGGGCCCCGAGACCCAGTACTTC. Its translation is CASSLLVLAGPETQYF.

This chain connects TRBV20-1 to TRBJ1-4; a possible D gene is TRBD1 (5 bases). CDR3 length equals 15 residues. V was shortened by 3 bases and J by 12 bases, with 23 bases between the two germline ends. Germline CDR1 is DFQATT and CDR2 is SNEGSKA (reference sequence). The CDR3 spells CSASSRGQTTSQLFF. The CDR3, as DNA: TGCAGTGCTAGTTCAAGGGGCCAAACTACAAGTCAACTGTTTTTT.

This clone has just one count. The chain combines TRBV7-6 with TRBJ1-6; D gene ambiguous. The CDR3 consists of 13 residues. Germline lookup yields CDR1 SGHVS and CDR2 FNYEAQ. The V end was cut by 1 base, the J end by 9 bases, with 7 bases between. The CDR3 here is CASSLGEGSPLHF. The CDR3 bases are TGTGCCAGCAGCTTAGGGGAGGGTTCACCCCTCCACTTT.